This T cell receptor beta chain emerged from a study of cytomegalovirus exposure and HLA in healthy donors. This clone is a singleton in its sample. Antigen specificity is unknown. Study observations and caveats: In a later analysis, TCR beta V- and J-gene trimming showed a link to a missense DCLRE1C variant.

The CDR3 has 14 amino acids. The J segment lost 6 bases and the V segment lost 1 base, leaving 2 bases of the junction unmatched. Germline V gene data show CDR1 as MGHRA and CDR2 as YSYEKL. Amplification used 60 Vbeta primers and 13 Jbeta primers. Here immunoSEQ multiplex PCR was the method, and the copy in TCRdb shows in-frame clones only, minus some. This sample has tens of thousands of clones; about 81% occur once, and the top ten carry 2% to 3%. Material for sequencing was PBMCs. The chain is built from TRBV4-1 and TRBJ1-5; 8 bases map to TRBD1. This TCR derives from a woman between 50 and 59 years old in good health and CMV-seronegative. CDR3 coding DNA: TGCGCCAGCAGCCAAGGGACAGGGCCTCAGCCCCAGCATTTT. This translates into CASSQGTGPQPQHF.